Shown below are 12 T cell receptor beta chains from a single sample sequenced in a study of blood T cells in healthy people across ages. Then a second PCR, running roughly 7 to 11 cycles, was carried out with a sample-barcoded 5' primer and a J-beta primer mix. TCRdb fed the 5' RACE reads into MiXCR, producing one record per CDR3 protein. This table has hundreds of thousands of distinct CDR3 sequences, about 50% appearing once. Sequencing was performed on blood. The receptor set was obtained from a woman aged 80 or older in good health.

This clonotype was seen at least ten times. The chain joins TRBV5-1 to TRBJ2-3; 8 bases agree with TRBD1. Germline CDR1 and CDR2: SGHRS and YFSETQ. V shed 3 bases and J 2 bases; nucleotides not matched to a gene: 8. This CDR3 is 16 amino acids long. CDR3 coding DNA: TGCGCCAGCAGCTCGGCAGGGGGCGCCTTCACAGATACGCAGTATTTT. This gives the protein CASSSAGGAFTDTQYF.

Concerning this clonotype: The junction differs from germline at one of its ends, possibly a read error. The chain has TRBV18 and TRBJ2-5; D unresolved. CDR3 size: 12 residues. Germline lookup yields CDR1 KGHSH and CDR2 LQKENI. The CDR3 reads CASAPNQETQYF. CDR3 sequence (DNA): TGTGCCAGCGCACCAAACCAAGAGACCCAGTACTTC.

This sequence joins TRBV5-1 and TRBJ2-5, with 15 bases fitting TRBD2. The CDR3 runs to 18 residues. V shed 5 bases, J shed 4 bases, and the junction held 12 bases outside the gene matches. The germline CDR1 and CDR2 sequences are SGHRS and YFSETQ. The CDR3 is CASRSPGLAGGSGETQYF. DNA for the CDR3: TGCGCCAGCAGATCGCCGGGACTAGCGGGGGGAAGTGGAGAGACCCAGTACTTC.

The chain is built from TRBV20-1 and TRBJ2-1, with 7 bases fitting TRBD2. The CDR3 covers 15 residues. Unmatched junction bases numbered 4, after V lost 0 bases and J lost 2 bases. Germline CDR1 DFQATT, CDR2 SNEGSKA (reference sequence). The CDR3 coding sequence is TGCAGTGCTAGAGAAGGCAGCGGGGCCTACAATGAGCAGTTCTTC. Its translation: CSAREGSGAYNEQFF.

The chain links TRBV3-1 to TRBJ1-1; 10 bases match TRBD1. Germline V gene lookup returns CDR1 LGHDT and CDR2 YNNKEL (reference sequence). The CDR3 spans 14 residues. Trimming cost V 2 bases and J 4 bases; bases outside gene matches: 1. The CDR3 reads CASSQRTGGTEAFF. CDR3 nucleotide sequence: TGTGCCAGCAGCCAACGGACAGGGGGCACTGAAGCTTTCTTT.

This clonotype was detected once. V gene TRBV29-1 combines with J gene TRBJ2-7, with TRBD2 identical over 9 bases. The germline V gene has CDR1 SQVTM and CDR2 ANQGSEA. The CDR3 spans 13 residues. V gave up 4 bases and J gave up 6 bases; unmatched junction bases: 7. This chain's CDR3 is CSVGVAGVGEQYF. CDR3 sequence (DNA): TGCAGCGTTGGGGTAGCGGGAGTAGGCGAGCAGTACTTC.

The rearrangement links TRBV7-8 to TRBJ2-1; TRBD2 matches 15 bases. Germline CDR1 is SGHVS and CDR2 is FQNEAQ. The CDR3 extends over 17 amino acids. V lost 0 bases and J lost 8; bases outside the gene matches: 5. Here the CDR3 reads CASSLALWTSGGDEQFF. CDR3 bases: TGTGCCAGCAGCTTAGCTTTGTGGACTAGCGGGGGGGATGAGCAGTTCTTC. Combining the CDR3 with reference TRBV7-8 and TRBJ2-1 gives the whole variable domain GAGVSQSPRYKVAKRGQDVALRCDPISGHVSLFWYQQALGQGPEFLTYFQNEAQLDKSGLPSDRFFAERPEGSVSTLKIQRTQQEDSAVYLCASSLALWTSGGDEQFFGPGTRLTVL.

This clonotype was seen only a few times. V usage is TRBV20-1 and J usage is TRBJ2-3; D perhaps matches TRBD2 (6 bases). V was cut by 3 bases and J by 0 bases, with 16 bases left in between. Germline CDR1 DFQATT, CDR2 SNEGSKA (reference sequence). The CDR3 spans 16 residues. The CDR3 region has the DNA TGCAGTGCTAGTTCACCGGGACTTCTTAGCACAGATACGCAGTATTTT. Translation: CSASSPGLLSTDTQYF.

The chain carries TRBV20-1 and TRBJ1-5, with D unclear. There are 13 residues in the CDR3. Between the trimmed V and J ends, which lost 4 bases and 0 bases, there was a span of 7 bases. CDR1 and CDR2 from the germline V gene are DFQATT and SNEGSKA (reference sequence). The CDR3 region is CSANGDSNQPQHF. In DNA form, the CDR3 reads TGCAGTGCTAATGGGGATAGCAATCAGCCCCAGCATTTT.

The chain carries TRBV7-6 and TRBJ2-2, with no clear D. The germline gives CDR1 SGHVS, CDR2 FNYEAQ. The CDR3 is 15 residues long. The V and J ends lost 5 bases and 4 bases respectively, with 14 bases between them. The CDR3 is CASSLLPQSTGELFF. The CDR3 bases are TGTGCCAGCAGCCTATTGCCGCAGAGCACCGGGGAGCTGTTTTTT.

As regards this clonotype: At one end the junction does not follow the germline gene, possibly because of a read error. The chain joins TRBV11-2 to TRBJ1-6; a weak D match, TRBD1 (5 bases). Germline CDR1 and CDR2: SGHAT and FQNNGV. This CDR3 is built from 15 residues. The CDR3 reads CASSLGVAYNSPLHF. DNA of the CDR3: TGTGCCAGTAGCTTAGGGGTAGCCTATAATTCACCCCTCCACTTT.

The gene calls are TRBV6-6 and TRBJ1-1, with 10 bases matching TRBD1. Germline CDR1 reads MNHNY; CDR2 reads SVGAGI (reference sequence). This CDR3 contains 16 residues. Trimming at V came to 7 bases and at J to 1 base, leaving 9 bases not matched to a gene. CDR3 in amino acids: CASNPGQGSGNTEAFF. CDR3 in DNA: TGTGCCAGCAATCCGGGACAGGGGTCGGGGAACACTGAAGCTTTCTTT.